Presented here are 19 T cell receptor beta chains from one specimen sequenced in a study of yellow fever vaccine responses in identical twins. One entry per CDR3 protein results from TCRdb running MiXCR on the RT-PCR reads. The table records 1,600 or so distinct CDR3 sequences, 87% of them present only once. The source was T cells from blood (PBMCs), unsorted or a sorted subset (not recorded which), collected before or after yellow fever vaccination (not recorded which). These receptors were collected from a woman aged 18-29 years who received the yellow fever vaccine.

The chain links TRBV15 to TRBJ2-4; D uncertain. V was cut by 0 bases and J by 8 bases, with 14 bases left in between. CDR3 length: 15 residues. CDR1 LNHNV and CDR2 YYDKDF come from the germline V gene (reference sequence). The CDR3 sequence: CATSRDPTAKDIQYF. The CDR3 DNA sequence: TGTGCCACCAGCAGAGACCCTACAGCCAAGGACATTCAGTACTTC. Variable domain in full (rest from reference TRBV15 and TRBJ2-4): DAMVIQNPRYQVTQFGKPVTLSCSQTLNHNVMYWYQQKSSQAPKLLFHYYDKDFNNEADTPDNFQSRRPNTSFCFLDIRSPGLGDTAMYLCATSRDPTAKDIQYFGAGTRLSVL.

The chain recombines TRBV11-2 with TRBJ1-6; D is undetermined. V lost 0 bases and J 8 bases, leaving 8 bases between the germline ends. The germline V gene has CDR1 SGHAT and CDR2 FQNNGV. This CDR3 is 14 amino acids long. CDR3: CASSLEAVDSPLHF. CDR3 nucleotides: TGTGCCAGCAGCTTAGAGGCAGTGGATTCACCCCTCCACTTT.

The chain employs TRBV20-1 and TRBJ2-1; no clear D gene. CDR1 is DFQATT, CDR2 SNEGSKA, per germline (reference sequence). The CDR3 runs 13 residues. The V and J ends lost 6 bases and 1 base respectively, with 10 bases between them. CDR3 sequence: CSATVLSYNEQFF. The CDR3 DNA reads TGCAGTGCAACAGTCCTTTCCTACAATGAGCAGTTCTTC.

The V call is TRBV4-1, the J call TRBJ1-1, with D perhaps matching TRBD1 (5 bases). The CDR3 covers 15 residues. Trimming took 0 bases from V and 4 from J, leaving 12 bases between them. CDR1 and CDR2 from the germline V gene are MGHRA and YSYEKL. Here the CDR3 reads CASSQEGGGATEAFF. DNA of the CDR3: TGCGCCAGCAGCCAAGAGGGGGGAGGGGCCACTGAAGCTTTCTTT.

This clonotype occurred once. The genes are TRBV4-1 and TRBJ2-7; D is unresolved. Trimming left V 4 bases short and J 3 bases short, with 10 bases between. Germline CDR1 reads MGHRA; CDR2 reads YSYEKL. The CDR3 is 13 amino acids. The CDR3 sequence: CASSRYIDYEQYF. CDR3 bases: TGCGCCAGCAGCCGCTACATCGACTACGAGCAGTACTTC.

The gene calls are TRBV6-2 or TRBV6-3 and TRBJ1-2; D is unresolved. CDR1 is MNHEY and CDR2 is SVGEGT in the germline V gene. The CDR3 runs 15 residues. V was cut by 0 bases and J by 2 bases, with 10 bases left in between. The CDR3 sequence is CASSYSYGENYGYTF. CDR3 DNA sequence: TGTGCCAGCAGTTACTCGTACGGAGAGAACTATGGCTACACCTTC.

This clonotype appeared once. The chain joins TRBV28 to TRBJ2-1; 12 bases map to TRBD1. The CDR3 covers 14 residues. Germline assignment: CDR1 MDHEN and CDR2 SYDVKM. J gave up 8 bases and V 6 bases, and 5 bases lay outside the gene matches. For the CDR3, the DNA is TGTGCCAGCAGCCCGGGACAGGGGGCTGATGAGCAGTTCTTC. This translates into CASSPGQGADEQFF.

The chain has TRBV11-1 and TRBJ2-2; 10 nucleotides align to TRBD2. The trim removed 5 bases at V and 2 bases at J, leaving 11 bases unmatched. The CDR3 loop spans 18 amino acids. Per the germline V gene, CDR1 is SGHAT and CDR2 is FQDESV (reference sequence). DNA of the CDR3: TGTGCCAGCAGCCCCCGGGATAGCGGGAGGACTAACACCGGGGAGCTGTTTTTT. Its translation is CASSPRDSGRTNTGELFF.

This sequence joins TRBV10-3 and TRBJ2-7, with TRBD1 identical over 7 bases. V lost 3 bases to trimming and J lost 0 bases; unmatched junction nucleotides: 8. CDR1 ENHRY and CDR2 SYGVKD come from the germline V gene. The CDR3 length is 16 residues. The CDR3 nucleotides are TGTGCCATCAGTGATACCGGGACAGCTAACTCCTACGAGCAGTACTTC. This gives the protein CAISDTGTANSYEQYF.

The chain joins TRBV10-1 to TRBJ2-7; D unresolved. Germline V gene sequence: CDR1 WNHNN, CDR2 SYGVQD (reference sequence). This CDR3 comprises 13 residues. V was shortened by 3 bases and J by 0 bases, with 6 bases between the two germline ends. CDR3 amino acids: CASSDGDSYEQYF. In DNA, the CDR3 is TGCGCCAGCAGTGATGGGGACTCCTACGAGCAGTACTTC.

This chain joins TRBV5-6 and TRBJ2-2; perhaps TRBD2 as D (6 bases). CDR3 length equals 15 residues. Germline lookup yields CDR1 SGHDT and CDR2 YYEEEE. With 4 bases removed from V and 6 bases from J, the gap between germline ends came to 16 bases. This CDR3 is CASSRRGPRAGELFF. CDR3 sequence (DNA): TGTGCCAGCAGCCGGCGGGGACCTAGGGCCGGGGAGCTGTTTTTT.

CDR3: CASSKRYSTDTQYF. The CDR3 DNA follows: TGTGCCAGCAGCAAGCGGTATAGCACAGATACGCAGTATTTT. The V gene is TRBV5-6, the J gene TRBJ2-3, with D maybe TRBD2 (5 bases). Germline CDR1 SGHDT, CDR2 YYEEEE. The CDR3 sequence is 14 residues long. With 4 bases removed from V and 0 bases from J, the gap between germline ends came to 9 bases.

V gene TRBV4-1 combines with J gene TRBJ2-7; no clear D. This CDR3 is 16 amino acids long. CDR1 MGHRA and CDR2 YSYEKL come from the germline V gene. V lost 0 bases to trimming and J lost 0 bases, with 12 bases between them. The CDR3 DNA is TGCGCCAGCAGCCAAGATTTGGGTAAAAGCTCCTACGAGCAGTACTTC. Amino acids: CASSQDLGKSSYEQYF.

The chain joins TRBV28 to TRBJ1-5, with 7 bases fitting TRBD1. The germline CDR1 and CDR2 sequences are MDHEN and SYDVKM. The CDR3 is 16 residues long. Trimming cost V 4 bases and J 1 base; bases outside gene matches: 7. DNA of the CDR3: TGTGCCAGCAGTTCGAGACAGGGAAGAAGCAATCAGCCCCAGCATTTT. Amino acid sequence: CASSSRQGRSNQPQHF.

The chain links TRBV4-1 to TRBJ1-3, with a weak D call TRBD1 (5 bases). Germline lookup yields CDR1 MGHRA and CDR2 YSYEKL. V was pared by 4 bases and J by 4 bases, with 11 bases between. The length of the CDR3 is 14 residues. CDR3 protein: CASSPRTSGNTIYF. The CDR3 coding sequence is TGCGCCAGCAGCCCCCGGACATCCGGAAACACCATATATTTT.

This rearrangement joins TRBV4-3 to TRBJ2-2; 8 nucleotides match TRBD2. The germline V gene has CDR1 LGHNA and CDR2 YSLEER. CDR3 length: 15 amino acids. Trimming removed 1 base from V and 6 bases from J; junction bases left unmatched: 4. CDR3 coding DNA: TGCGCCAGCAGCCAAGGTCCAGCGGGAGCCGGGGAGCTGTTTTTT. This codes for CASSQGPAGAGELFF.

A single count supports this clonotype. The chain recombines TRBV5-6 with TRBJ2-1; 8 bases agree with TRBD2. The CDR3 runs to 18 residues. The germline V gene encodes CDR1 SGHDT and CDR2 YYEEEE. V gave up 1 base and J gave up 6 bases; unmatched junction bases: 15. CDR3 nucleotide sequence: TGTGCCAGCAGCTTGACCAGCGGGGGCCAAAGAGGGGGCAATGAGCAGTTCTTC. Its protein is CASSLTSGGQRGGNEQFF.

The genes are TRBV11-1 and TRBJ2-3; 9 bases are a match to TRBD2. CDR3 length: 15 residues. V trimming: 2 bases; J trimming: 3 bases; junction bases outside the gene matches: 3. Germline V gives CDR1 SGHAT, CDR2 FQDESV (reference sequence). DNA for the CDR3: TGTGCCAGCAGCTTAACAGCGGGGGGTACAGATACGCAGTATTTT. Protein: CASSLTAGGTDTQYF.

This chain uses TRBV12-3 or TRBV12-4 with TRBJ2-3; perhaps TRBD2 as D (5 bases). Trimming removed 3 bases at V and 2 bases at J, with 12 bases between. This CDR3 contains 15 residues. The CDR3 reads CASSLFSGFTDTQYF. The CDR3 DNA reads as TGTGCCAGCAGTTTGTTCAGCGGATTCACAGATACGCAGTATTTT.